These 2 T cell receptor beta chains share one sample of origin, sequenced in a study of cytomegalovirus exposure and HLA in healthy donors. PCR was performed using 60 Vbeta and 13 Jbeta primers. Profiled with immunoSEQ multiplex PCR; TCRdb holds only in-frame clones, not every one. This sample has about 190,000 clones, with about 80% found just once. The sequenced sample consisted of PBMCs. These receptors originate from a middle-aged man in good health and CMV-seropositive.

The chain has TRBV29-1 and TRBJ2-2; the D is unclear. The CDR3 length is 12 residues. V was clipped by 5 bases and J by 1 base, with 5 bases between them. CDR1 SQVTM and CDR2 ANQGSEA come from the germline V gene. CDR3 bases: TGCAGCGTTAAGAGGAACACCGGGGAGCTGTTTTTT. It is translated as CSVKRNTGELFF.

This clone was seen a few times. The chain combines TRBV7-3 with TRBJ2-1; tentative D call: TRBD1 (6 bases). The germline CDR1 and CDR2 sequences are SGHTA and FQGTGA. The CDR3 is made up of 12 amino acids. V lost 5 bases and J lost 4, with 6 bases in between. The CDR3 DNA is TGTGCCAGCAGCGGACAGTACAATGAGCAGTTCTTC. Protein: CASSGQYNEQFF.